This entry features one T cell receptor (beta chain) sequence. What it binds is not known. A read error may be the cause here, since a much bigger clone is one base away. The data derive from a study of human T cells and chemical hapten exposure. For the study at large: Among samples, TCR yields varied mainly because of small differences in pooled library volume.

Whole-study results and caveats: No alteration of TCRs above 1 in 1000 frequency was seen with DPC sensitization. Expanded TCRs produced significantly more large CDR3 similarity clusters than controls did.

TCRdb passed the RACE reads through MiXCR, listing each CDR3 protein once. The sample records tens of thousands of distinct CDR3 sequences, around 7% being singletons. Sample time point: pre-sensitization, week 0. Specified treatment: therapeutic diphenylcyclopropenone sensitization with weekly scalp DPC. The length of the CDR3 is 14 residues. The germline gives CDR1 LGHDT, CDR2 YNNKEL (reference sequence). Trimming took 1 base from V and 7 from J, leaving 13 bases between them. V gene TRBV3-1 combines with J gene TRBJ1-2; tentative D call: TRBD1 (5 bases). The TCR sequence derives from a woman aged 25-40 years with alopecia areata. Some clones in this sample may be carry-over from other donors' samples. Sample: whole blood, taken in connection with sensitization to the hapten diphenylcyclopropenone (DPC). The CDR3 is CASSQGGNMGGYTF. For the CDR3, the DNA is TGTGCCAGCAGCCAAGGGGGGAATATGGGTGGCTACACCTTC.